This passage covers 7 T cell receptor beta chains from one sample sequenced in a study of blood T cell repertoires in COVID-19. Produced via immunoSEQ multiplex PCR; TCRdb's table is partial and in-frame only. The table lists roughly 60,000 clones, 80% to 90% of them singletons, with more than 13% in the top ten. The sample comprised peripheral blood. Receptor source: a man older than 75 with acute or convalescent COVID-19.

This chain uses TRBV27 with TRBJ1-5, with TRBD1 matching 11 bases. Germline loops: CDR1 MNHEY, CDR2 SMNVEV (reference sequence). The CDR3 has 16 amino acids. Losses at the gene ends were 6 bases for V and 5 bases for J; bases not matched to a gene: 9. The chain's CDR3 is CASSPVGTGGYQPQHF. CDR3 DNA: TGTGCCAGCAGCCCTGTCGGGACAGGGGGTTATCAGCCCCAGCATTTT.

V and J are TRBV13 and TRBJ2-2; TRBD1 might be the D (5 bases). The CDR3 consists of 16 residues. Germline loops: CDR1 PRHDT, CDR2 FYEKMQ (reference sequence). Trimming took 3 bases from V and 3 from J, leaving 14 bases between them. The CDR3 here is CASSFDDSLDTGELFF. DNA for the CDR3: TGTGCCAGCAGCTTCGACGACAGTTTAGACACCGGGGAGCTGTTTTTT.

This chain links TRBV6-1 with TRBJ1-2; 8 bases match TRBD1. Germline-derived CDR1 and CDR2 are MNHNS and SASEGT. This CDR3 spans 14 amino acids. Losses at the gene ends were 3 bases for V and 4 bases for J; bases not matched to a gene: 4. The CDR3 reads CASSEWTGRYGYTF. The CDR3, as DNA: TGTGCCAGCAGTGAGTGGACAGGGCGCTATGGCTACACCTTC.

V is TRBV13 and J is TRBJ1-1; 9 bases fit TRBD1. Germline lookup yields CDR1 PRHDT and CDR2 FYEKMQ (reference sequence). The CDR3 has 14 amino acids. Germline trimming cut 5 bases from V and 4 bases from J; bases unmatched to any gene: 5. This CDR3 reads CASSQDRGRTEAFF. CDR3 nucleotides: TGTGCCAGCAGCCAGGACAGGGGTCGCACTGAAGCTTTCTTT.

V usage is TRBV5-1 and J usage is TRBJ2-3; D possibly corresponds to TRBD1 (5 bases). In germline, CDR1 is SGHRS, CDR2 YFSETQ. The CDR3 length is 13 residues. Trimming pared 2 bases from V and 1 base from J, leaving 5 bases between. CDR3 DNA: TGCGCCAGCAGCTTACAGGGCACAGATACGCAGTATTTT. This encodes CASSLQGTDTQYF.

The V call is TRBV4-1, the J call TRBJ1-6, with TRBD1 matching over 8 bases. This CDR3 has 15 amino acids. Germline lookup yields CDR1 MGHRA and CDR2 YSYEKL. The V segment lost 0 bases and the J segment 5 bases; nucleotides outside the gene matches: 0. The CDR3, as DNA: TGCGCCAGCAGCCAAGACAGGGGGCATAATTCACCCCTCCACTTT. Encoded protein: CASSQDRGHNSPLHF.

The CDR3 spells CASSFRRAPNTGELFF. In DNA, the CDR3 is TGTGCCAGCAGCTTCCGGAGGGCCCCGAACACCGGGGAGCTGTTTTTT. The J gene is TRBJ2-2, the V gene TRBV5-4, with D possibly matching TRBD2 (6 bases). Trimming stripped 2 bases from V and 0 bases from J, with 11 bases between. Germline-derived CDR1 and CDR2 are SGHNT and YYREEE (reference sequence). The CDR3 is made up of 16 amino acids.